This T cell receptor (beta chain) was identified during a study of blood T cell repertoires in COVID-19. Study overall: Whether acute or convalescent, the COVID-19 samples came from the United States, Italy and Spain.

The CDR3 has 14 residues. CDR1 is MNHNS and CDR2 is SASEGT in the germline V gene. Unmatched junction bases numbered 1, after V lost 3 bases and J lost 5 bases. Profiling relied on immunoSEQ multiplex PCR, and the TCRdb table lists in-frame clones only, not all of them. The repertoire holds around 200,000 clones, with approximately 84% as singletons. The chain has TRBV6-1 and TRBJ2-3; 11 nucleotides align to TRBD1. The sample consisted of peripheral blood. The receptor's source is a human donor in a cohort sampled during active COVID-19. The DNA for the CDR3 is TGTGCCAGCAGTGAGGACAGGGGGCAAGATACGCAGTATTTT. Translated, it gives CASSEDRGQDTQYF.